These 20 T cell receptor beta chains were sequenced from one sample in a study of cytomegalovirus exposure and HLA in healthy donors. PCR primers comprised 60 Vbeta and 13 Jbeta primers. Sequencing used immunoSEQ multiplex PCR; TCRdb keeps in-frame clones, though not all of them. The table shows about 200,000 clones, with roughly four fifths occurring only once. The sequenced sample was PBMCs. Receptor source: a man aged 25-45 years in good health and CMV-seronegative.

This clone has just one count. The chain links TRBV7-8 to TRBJ2-6, with D possibly matching TRBD2 (6 bases). The germline gives CDR1 SGHVS, CDR2 FQNEAQ. This CDR3 region has 15 residues. V lost 4 bases to trimming and J lost 2 bases, with 9 bases between them. CDR3 sequence: CASSWRAAGANVLTF. The DNA of the CDR3 is TGTGCCAGCAGCTGGAGGGCAGCTGGGGCCAACGTCCTGACTTTC.

This clone was detected only a few times. The rearrangement joins TRBV28 to TRBJ1-6, with D unclear. The CDR3 sequence is 16 residues long. V was cut by 5 bases and J by 0 bases, with 11 bases left in between. Germline V gene sequence: CDR1 MDHEN, CDR2 SYDVKM. In nucleotides, the CDR3 is TGTGCCAGCAGTGCTCCTAGGAGCTCCTATAATTCACCCCTCCACTTT. This translates into CASSAPRSSYNSPLHF.

V is TRBV5-1 and J is TRBJ1-1, with D possibly TRBD1 on 5 matching bases. Germline V gene sequence: CDR1 SGHRS, CDR2 YFSETQ. V gave up 5 bases and J gave up 1 base, with 9 bases separating them. There are 13 residues in the CDR3. CDR3 protein: CASREGPNTEAFF. The CDR3 coding sequence is TGCGCCAGCAGGGAGGGACCGAACACTGAAGCTTTCTTT.

The chain carries TRBV9 and TRBJ2-1, with 7 bases aligning to TRBD1. The J segment lost 4 bases and the V segment lost 3 bases, leaving 7 bases of the junction unmatched. Germline CDR1 SGDLS, CDR2 YYNGEE. This CDR3 contains 15 residues. In DNA form, the CDR3 reads TGTGCCAGCAGCGCTGGACAGGAGATGTACAATGAGCAGTTCTTC. Protein: CASSAGQEMYNEQFF.

The chain is built from TRBV13 and TRBJ1-6; 9 nucleotides agree with TRBD1. The CDR3 is 15 amino acids. Unmatched junction bases numbered 7, after V lost 5 bases and J lost 8 bases. The germline gives CDR1 PRHDT, CDR2 FYEKMQ (reference sequence). The CDR3 coding sequence is TGTGCCAGCAGCCAGCGGACAGGGGCACATTCACCCCTCCACTTT. This gives the protein CASSQRTGAHSPLHF.

This clone appeared a single time. The chain combines TRBV7-2 with TRBJ2-5, with 15 bases that match TRBD2. The CDR3 loop spans 15 amino acids. Germline V CDR1 and CDR2: SGHTA, FQGNSA. V lost 3 bases, J lost 5 bases, and 1 base stayed unmatched. Here the CDR3 reads CASSFGLAGGETQYF. DNA for the CDR3: TGTGCCAGCAGCTTCGGACTAGCGGGAGGGGAGACCCAGTACTTC.

This chain joins TRBV28 and TRBJ1-2; no clear D gene. Germline values: CDR1 MDHEN, CDR2 SYDVKM. The V and J ends lost 3 bases and 8 bases respectively, with 16 bases between them. CDR3 length equals 14 residues. This CDR3 reads CASSFISGLWGYTF. In DNA, the CDR3 is TGTGCCAGCAGTTTTATTTCCGGTCTTTGGGGCTACACCTTC.

J is TRBJ2-3 and V is TRBV5-1; TRBD1 matches 8 bases. Trimming took 3 bases from V and 5 from J; bases not matched to a gene: 8. Germline assignment: CDR1 SGHRS and CDR2 YFSETQ. This CDR3 has 15 amino acids. The CDR3 protein is CASSYGQGGGDTQYF. The CDR3 nucleotides read TGCGCCAGCAGCTATGGACAGGGTGGGGGAGATACGCAGTATTTT.

The chain has TRBV28 and TRBJ1-5, with a tentative D call TRBD1 (5 bases). Germline values: CDR1 MDHEN, CDR2 SYDVKM. Trimming left V 3 bases short and J 0 bases short, with 9 bases between. This CDR3 comprises 15 residues. CDR3 sequence reads: CASSFLRVSNQPQHF. CDR3 nucleotides: TGTGCCAGCAGTTTCCTCAGGGTTAGCAATCAGCCCCAGCATTTT.

This clone was detected only once. This chain connects TRBV9 to TRBJ1-4; maybe TRBD1 (5 bases). V was trimmed by 4 bases and J by 8 bases, leaving 21 bases between them. The CDR3 totals 16 residues. CDR1 is SGDLS and CDR2 is YYNGEE in the germline V gene. Here the CDR3 reads CASSPVELGVGEKLFF. CDR3 bases: TGTGCCAGCAGCCCCGTCGAGTTAGGGGTGGGAGAAAAACTGTTTTTT. Variable domain in full (rest from reference TRBV9 and TRBJ1-4): DSGVTQTPKHLITATGQRVTLRCSPRSGDLSVYWYQQSLDQGLQFLIQYYNGEERAKGNILERFSAQQFPDLHSELNLSSLELGDSALYFCASSPVELGVGEKLFFGSGTQLSVL.

This clone occurred a few times. The rearrangement uses TRBV29-1 and TRBJ2-1; 7 bases match TRBD1. J was trimmed by 6 bases and V by 7 bases; bases with no gene match: 3. The length of the CDR3 is 11 residues. CDR1 and CDR2 from the germline V gene are SQVTM and ANQGSEA. The chain's CDR3 is CSADRANEQFF. Written as DNA, the CDR3 is TGCAGCGCTGACAGGGCCAATGAGCAGTTCTTC.

This chain joins TRBV7-9 and TRBJ1-2; D gene uncertain. The V end was cut by 0 bases, the J end by 2 bases, with 7 bases between. CDR1 and CDR2 (germline): SEHNR, FQNEAQ (reference sequence). CDR3 size: 14 residues. The CDR3 loop reads CASSLAYGNYGYTF. The CDR3 bases are TGTGCCAGCAGCTTAGCGTACGGGAACTATGGCTACACCTTC.

This clone showed up just once. The genes are TRBV7-3 and TRBJ1-1, with 7 nucleotides matching TRBD1. The CDR3 has 15 residues. Germline lookup yields CDR1 SGHTA and CDR2 FQGTGA. V was clipped by 5 bases and J by 1 base; unmatched bases: 7. The CDR3 spells CASSIQGSGNTEAFF. For the CDR3, the DNA is TGTGCCAGCAGCATACAGGGGAGTGGGAACACTGAAGCTTTCTTT.

V and J are TRBV19 and TRBJ2-3; D perhaps matches TRBD2 (6 bases). In germline, CDR1 is LNHDA, CDR2 SQIVND (reference sequence). The CDR3 consists of 13 residues. Between the trimmed V and J ends, which lost 7 bases and 6 bases, there was a span of 14 bases. The CDR3 region is CASTMGGYDTQYF. DNA of the CDR3: TGTGCCAGTACCATGGGGGGTTACGATACGCAGTATTTT.

The chain links TRBV6-1 to TRBJ2-5, with 7 bases aligning to TRBD2. CDR1 is MNHNS and CDR2 is SASEGT in the germline V gene. The CDR3 consists of 13 residues. The V gene end was trimmed by 3 bases and the J gene end by 5 bases; junction bases not matched to a gene: 3. The CDR3 reads CASSDLAEETQYF. Here the CDR3 DNA reads TGTGCCAGCAGTGACCTAGCGGAGGAGACCCAGTACTTC.

The V gene is TRBV7-3, the J gene TRBJ2-3; D is unresolved. CDR1 is SGHTA and CDR2 is FQGTGA in the germline V gene. Trimming cost V 8 bases and J 11 bases, with 20 bases left between them. CDR3 length: 13 amino acids. CDR3 in DNA: TGTGCCAGCGGCCCCCTAGTAGATATCAGGCAGTATTTT. This sequence encodes CASGPLVDIRQYF.

The chain carries TRBV25-1 and TRBJ2-7; 10 bases fit TRBD1. The V segment lost 3 bases and the J segment 6 bases; nucleotides outside the gene matches: 5. CDR1 is MGHDK, CDR2 SYGVNS, per germline. The CDR3 extends over 14 amino acids. CDR3 in DNA: TGTGCCAGCAGTGAGCCGGGACAGGGGCTCGAGCAGTACTTC. This gives the protein CASSEPGQGLEQYF.

Written as DNA, the CDR3 is TGTGCCAGCAGTTTAAACAGGCGGGAGACCCAGTACTTC. Translated, it gives CASSLNRRETQYF. V gene TRBV27 combines with J gene TRBJ2-5; TRBD1 is a possible D gene (5 bases). CDR3 length: 13 residues. Germline loops: CDR1 MNHEY, CDR2 SMNVEV (reference sequence). Trimming left V 2 bases short and J 5 bases short, with 9 bases between.

The V gene is TRBV28, the J gene TRBJ2-4; maybe TRBD2 (6 bases). Germline CDR1 reads MDHEN; CDR2 reads SYDVKM. Trimming left V 5 bases short and J 0 bases short, with 17 bases between. The CDR3 length is 17 residues. For the CDR3, the DNA is TGTGCCAGCAGTCCCCCTTTAGCGGAAATAGCCAAAAACATTCAGTACTTC. Protein sequence: CASSPPLAEIAKNIQYF.

Turning to this clone: At the DNA level, this CDR3 is encoded by other sequences in the same sample as well. J is TRBJ2-7 and V is TRBV19; D uncertain. The CDR3 consists of 13 residues. The ends were cut back, 5 bases at V and 2 bases at J, with 10 bases in the middle. Germline V gene lookup returns CDR1 LNHDA and CDR2 SQIVND (reference sequence). The CDR3 bases are TGTGCCAGTAGTCTCGCAGTTACCTACGAGCAGTACTTC. Residues: CASSLAVTYEQYF.